This TCR beta chain is drawn from a study of T cells after yellow fever vaccination. On the study more broadly: The authors prepared low-cell-number fractions using SMART-Seq v4 Ultra Low Input.

Points from the study as a whole: Abundant clonotypes from the bulk population could get into FACS-sorted repertoires as contaminants. The study re-detected most primary-vaccination clones after the booster (96% CD4, roughly 91% CD8).

The ends were cut back, 1 base at V and 7 bases at J, with 8 bases in the middle. The CDR3 length is 13 residues. Germline V gives CDR1 SGHTA, CDR2 FQGNSA. A few counts support this clonotype. The antigen is unknown. TCR cDNA was made by 5'RACE template switching, adding a universal primer site and UMIs. A single record per CDR3 protein comes from TCRdb applying MiXCR to the 5' RACE reads. The sample contains hundreds of thousands of distinct CDR3 sequences, less than 15% of which appear only once. J is TRBJ1-5 and V is TRBV7-2; D gene uncertain. This sequence originates from a man under 40 who received the YFV17D yellow fever vaccine. Sequenced here: PBMCs, sampled on the day of the yellow fever booster vaccination. The CDR3 loop is CASSLDREQPQHF. Written as DNA, the CDR3 is TGTGCCAGCAGCTTAGATCGGGAACAGCCCCAGCATTTT.